This T cell receptor beta chain was captured by sequencing in a study of cytomegalovirus exposure and HLA in healthy donors. Whole-study results and caveats: In vitro confirmation showed a few CMV-associated chains to be CMV antigen specific. The authors enumerated roughly 180 TCR beta chains as linked to cytomegalovirus.

This clone was counted a few times. Its specificity is not known. Clones were read by immunoSEQ multiplex PCR, and TCRdb kept only the in-frame ones, dropping some. Of some 210,000 clones in the sample, around 87% were seen once. CDR1 MDHEN and CDR2 SYDVKM come from the germline V gene. V trimming: 2 bases; J trimming: 5 bases; junction bases outside the gene matches: 5. This CDR3 spans 14 amino acids. The clonotype was recovered from a woman under 30 in good health and CMV-seropositive. Sequenced material: PBMCs. The chain carries TRBV28 and TRBJ1-1; the match to TRBD1 covers 7 bases. CDR3 amino acids: CASSLTGVVTEAFF. The CDR3 DNA is TGTGCCAGCAGTTTAACAGGGGTGGTGACTGAAGCTTTCTTT.